The TCR beta chain under discussion was sequenced for a study of T cell responses to AZD1222 COVID-19 vaccine. The CDR3 runs 13 residues. Germline-derived CDR1 and CDR2 are SGHTA and FQGTGA. V was cut by 4 bases and J by 7 bases, with 11 bases left in between. TCRdb's table, derived via immunoSEQ multiplex PCR, lists solely in-frame clones and lacks some. This sample has fewer than 200,000 clones, with about 91% found just once. The chain links TRBV7-3 to TRBJ2-1; TRBD1 is a possible D gene (8 bases). The clonotype was recovered from an adult in good health. Material: peripheral blood, obtained on day 0 of AZD1222 vaccination. CDR3 nucleotides: TGTGCCAGCAGCTACAGGGGGGGTAATGAGCAGTTCTTC. Its translation is CASSYRGGNEQFF.